The source of this TCR beta chain is a study of response to subunit inactivated influenza vaccine. The study, taken as a whole, reports: It was the authors' suggestion that each seasonal influenza vaccination recruits few new T cells.

TCRdb recomputed calls from the RT-PCR reads with MiXCR, one row per CDR3 protein. The table lists around 540,000 distinct CDR3 sequences, 12% of them singletons. Germline CDR1 and CDR2: MNHEY and SVGEGT. V lost 6 bases, J lost 5 bases, and 13 bases stayed unmatched. The CDR3 is 16 amino acids. As to this clonotype: Antigen specificity is unknown.

The TCR was taken from a man aged 50-60 years who received an inactivated influenza vaccine. Material: PBMCs from blood, obtained on the day of vaccination. V and J are TRBV6-2 or TRBV6-3 and TRBJ2-5, with 9 nucleotides matching TRBD1. The CDR3 is CASSLRRTGGQETQYF. In DNA form, the CDR3 reads TGTGCCAGCAGCCTACGTCGCACAGGGGGCCAGGAGACCCAGTACTTC.